This T cell receptor (beta chain) was retrieved from a study of CD8+CD57+ T cells in acquired aplastic anemia. Study overall: Across the sorted CD4+ and CD8+ cells, DNA amounts averaged roughly 3 ug.

By flow cytometry, patients selected for sequencing had shown an expansion of CD8+CD57+ cells. The enrolled patients all had severe acquired aplastic anemia. The blood sampling took place in patients who had so far received no therapy. Note on this clonotype: Its specificity is unknown.

Study-wide findings and caveats: Patients and controls were found to share over 25 CD8+ CDR3 sequences.

The template used for profiling TCR beta VDJ and CDR3 was genomic DNA. A single record per CDR3 protein comes from TCRdb applying MiXCR to the reads. In the table there are some 160,000 distinct CDR3 sequences, around half of which are singletons. The CDR3 sequence is 15 residues long. Germline lookup yields CDR1 KGHDR and CDR2 SFDVKD. The trim removed 4 bases at V and 0 bases at J, leaving 3 bases unmatched. This TCR came from a human donor with aplastic anemia. Material: sorted CD4+, CD8+, or CD8+CD57+ T cells (not recorded which) from PBMCs. This rearrangement joins TRBV24-1 to TRBJ2-5; TRBD1 matches 8 bases. The CDR3 DNA sequence: TGTGCCACCAGTGACGGACAGGGTAACCAAGAGACCCAGTACTTC. Translated: CATSDGQGNQETQYF.